These T cell receptor beta chains were read from a single sample in a study of blood T cell repertoires in COVID-19. Clones were read by immunoSEQ multiplex PCR, and TCRdb kept only the in-frame ones, dropping some. The sample consists of approximately 180,000 clones, approximately 83% of them appearing once. Material: peripheral blood. The receptor set was obtained from a human donor with active or convalescent COVID-19. The donor label of this sample is uncertain. Each CDR3 is given with its conserved first and last residue. The D gene is left open where the match is weak. Expanded clones are given a class, and other clones once, few, many or no size at all.

D gene: TRBD2
clone size: .
J gene: TRBJ2-7
V gene: TRBV7-2
CDR3 protein: CASSPAWLAGAGLTYEQYF
CDR3 DNA: TGTGCCAGCAGCCCCGCCTGGCTAGCGGGAGCGGGTTTAACCTACGAGCAGTACTTC

D gene: TRBD1
clone size: .
J gene: TRBJ1-1
V gene: TRBV7-2
CDR3 protein: CASSFMGQMNTEAFF
CDR3 DNA: TGTGCCAGCAGCTTTATGGGACAGATGAACACTGAAGCTTTCTTT

D gene: TRBD2
clone size: .
J gene: TRBJ2-3
V gene: TRBV3-1/TRBV3-2
CDR3 protein: CASSQVLAGGQRDTQYF
CDR3 DNA: TGTGCCAGCAGCCAAGTCCTAGCGGGGGGGCAAAGAGATACGCAGTATTTT

D gene: TRBD2
clone size: .
J gene: TRBJ2-7
V gene: TRBV7-7
CDR3 protein: CASSLGVAGSNQDEQYF
CDR3 DNA: TGTGCTAGCAGCTTGGGGGTAGCGGGAAGCAATCAGGACGAGCAGTACTTC

D gene: .
clone size: .
J gene: TRBJ1-6
V gene: TRBV6-2/TRBV6-3
CDR3 protein: CASSHPGLGNSPLHF
CDR3 DNA: TGTGCCAGCAGTCACCCGGGGTTGGGTAATTCACCCCTCCACTTT

D gene: TRBD2
clone size: .
J gene: TRBJ2-1
V gene: TRBV10-3
CDR3 protein: CAISESLADNEQFF
CDR3 DNA: TGTGCCATCAGTGAGTCGCTAGCGGACAATGAGCAGTTCTTC

D gene: .
clone size: .
J gene: TRBJ2-2
V gene: TRBV13
CDR3 protein: CASSLGLLAGELFF
CDR3 DNA: TGTGCCAGCAGCTTGGGACTCCTGGCCGGGGAGCTGTTTTTT

D gene: .
clone size: once
J gene: TRBJ1-2
V gene: TRBV6-5
CDR3 protein: CASRPPGGGGYTF
CDR3 DNA: TGTGCCAGCAGACCTCCTGGGGGAGGTGGCTACACCTTC

D gene: .
clone size: .
J gene: TRBJ1-5
V gene: TRBV5-1
CDR3 protein: CASRRDTQGNQPQHF
CDR3 DNA: TGCGCCAGCAGGAGGGACACTCAGGGAAATCAGCCCCAGCATTTT

D gene: .
clone size: .
J gene: TRBJ2-6
V gene: TRBV5-4
CDR3 protein: CASSLAGAGANVLTF
CDR3 DNA: TGTGCCAGCAGCTTGGCAGGGGCTGGCGCCAACGTCCTGACTTTC

D gene: .
clone size: .
J gene: TRBJ1-2
V gene: TRBV5-1
CDR3 protein: CASSLFSGEANYGYTF
CDR3 DNA: TGCGCCAGCAGCTTGTTCTCGGGGGAAGCTAACTATGGCTACACCTTC

D gene: .
clone size: .
J gene: TRBJ2-1
V gene: TRBV11-2
CDR3 protein: CASSGLVGDNEQFF
CDR3 DNA: TGTGCCAGCAGCGGGTTGGTCGGAGACAATGAGCAGTTCTTC

D gene: .
clone size: .
J gene: TRBJ1-2
V gene: TRBV7-9
CDR3 protein: CASSLAHLQGDGYTF
CDR3 DNA: TGTGCCAGCAGCTTAGCGCATTTACAGGGAGATGGCTACACCTTC

D gene: .
clone size: .
J gene: TRBJ2-7
V gene: TRBV5-4
CDR3 protein: CASSLAGTTSYEQYF
CDR3 DNA: TGTGCCAGCAGCTTGGCAGGAACCACCTCCTACGAGCAGTACTTC

D gene: TRBD2
clone size: .
J gene: TRBJ2-3
V gene: TRBV29-1
CDR3 protein: CSVEREGTITDTQYF
CDR3 DNA: TGCAGCGTTGAGCGGGAGGGGACGATCACAGATACGCAGTATTTT

D gene: TRBD2
clone size: .
J gene: TRBJ2-2
V gene: TRBV3-1/TRBV3-2
CDR3 protein: CASSDVLAGYTGELFF
CDR3 DNA: TGTGCCAGCAGCGACGTTTTAGCGGGATACACCGGGGAGCTGTTTTTT

D gene: .
clone size: .
J gene: TRBJ1-6
V gene: TRBV9
CDR3 protein: CASSGDPRTGNSPLHF
CDR3 DNA: TGTGCCAGCAGCGGGGATCCCCGGACGGGGAATTCACCCCTCCACTTT